This T cell receptor beta chain is drawn from a study of blood T cells in healthy people across ages. This clonotype was detected a few times. A second PCR, run for roughly 7 to 12 cycles, used a sample-barcoded 5' primer plus a J-beta primer mix. With 12 random nucleotides, a template-switch adaptor tagged each individual cDNA molecule. TCRdb re-called the 5' RACE reads through MiXCR, storing one row per CDR3 protein. The sample records some 1.5 million distinct CDR3 sequences, 28% being singletons. The V gene lost 5 bases and the J gene lost 5 bases, with 22 bases spanning the gap. This CDR3 has 16 residues. The germline gives CDR1 DFQATT, CDR2 SNEGSKA (reference sequence). Each sample provided at least 5 micrograms of extracted total RNA.

The chain links TRBV20-1 to TRBJ2-1, with D unresolved. The sample was blood. This receptor was obtained from a woman aged 25 to 39 in good health. The chain's CDR3 is CSAAGGIGRSDNEQFF. CDR3 DNA sequence: TGCAGTGCTGCAGGTGGTATCGGAAGGTCGGACAATGAGCAGTTCTTC.